This passage covers 32 T cell receptor beta chains from one sample sequenced in a study of blood T cell repertoires in COVID-19. Produced via immunoSEQ multiplex PCR; TCRdb's table is partial and in-frame only. The data show tens of thousands of clones, with roughly 84% seen just once and approximately 25% held by the top ten. Sequencing was performed on peripheral blood. The receptor set was obtained from a man in his sixties with acute or convalescent COVID-19.

This chain links TRBV7-2 with TRBJ1-5, with TRBD1 matching 7 bases. CDR1 SGHTA and CDR2 FQGNSA come from the germline V gene. The CDR3 consists of 15 residues. V gave up 5 bases and J gave up 4 bases; unmatched junction bases: 8. The CDR3 DNA sequence: TGTGCCAGCAGCAACCGGGACAGTGGGAATCAGCCCCAGCATTTT. The encoded protein is CASSNRDSGNQPQHF. The full variable domain, in which reference TRBV7-2 and TRBJ1-5 provide the parts outside the CDR3, is GAGVSQSPSNKVTEKGKDVELRCDPISGHTALYWYRQSLGQGLEFLIYFQGNSAPDKSGLPSDRFSAERTGGSVSTLTIQRTQQEDSAVYLCASSNRDSGNQPQHFGDGTRLSIL.

Worth noting for this clone: A read error may account for a junction end that differs from germline. V is TRBV7-7 and J is TRBJ1-1; 9 nucleotides agree with TRBD1. This CDR3 is built from 13 residues. CDR1 and CDR2 (germline): SSHAT, FNYEAQ (reference sequence). CDR3 bases: TGTGCTAGCAGCGCGGACAGGGGCACTGAAGCTTTCTTT. Protein: CASSADRGTEAFF.

The chain employs TRBV12-3 or TRBV12-4 and TRBJ1-2; D is perhaps TRBD1 (6 bases). The length of the CDR3 is 13 residues. V lost 5 bases to trimming and J lost 2 bases, with 9 bases between them. CDR3 sequence: CASSGDRNYGYTF. CDR3 nucleotides: TGTGCCAGCAGTGGAGACAGGAACTATGGCTACACCTTC.

The chain uses TRBV18 and TRBJ1-4; the match to TRBD1 covers 9 bases. V was pared by 3 bases and J by 6 bases, with 5 bases of the junction left unmatched. The germline gives CDR1 KGHSH, CDR2 LQKENI. This CDR3 spans 15 amino acids. The chain's CDR3 is CASSPRTGEYEKLFF. The CDR3 region has the DNA TGTGCCAGCTCACCCCGGACAGGGGAGTATGAAAAACTGTTTTTT.

The chain combines TRBV5-1 with TRBJ1-6; 8 bases are a match to TRBD1. V lost 4 bases to trimming and J lost 6 bases; unmatched junction nucleotides: 3. The CDR3 is 14 residues long. From germline, CDR1 is SGHRS and CDR2 YFSETQ. Written as DNA, the CDR3 is TGCGCCAGCAGCCAGGACAGGGCTAATTCACCCCTCCACTTT. This encodes CASSQDRANSPLHF. The variable domain in full, with the rest retrieved from reference TRBV5-1 and TRBJ1-6, is KAGVTQTPRYLIKTRGQQVTLSCSPISGHRSVSWYQQTPGQGLQFLFEYFSETQRNKGNFPGRFSGRQFSNSRSEMNVSTLELGDSALYLCASSQDRANSPLHFGNGTRLTVT.

This rearrangement joins TRBV15 to TRBJ1-6; maybe TRBD1 (6 bases). V was shortened by 5 bases and J by 2 bases, with 13 bases between the two germline ends. This CDR3 spans 16 amino acids. Germline CDR1 and CDR2: LNHNV and YYDKDF (reference sequence). This CDR3 is CATSGGEGAYNSPLHF. In DNA, the CDR3 is TGTGCCACCAGCGGGGGCGAAGGAGCCTATAATTCACCCCTCCACTTT.

V usage is TRBV2 and J usage is TRBJ1-2, with 11 bases aligning to TRBD1. The CDR3 is made up of 20 amino acids. Germline V gene lookup returns CDR1 SNHLY and CDR2 FYNNEI. J lost 3 bases, V lost 5 bases, and 20 bases had no gene match. The CDR3 nucleotides are TGTGCCAGCAGTCAAACCCAGGGACAGGGGGGCGAAGAGCACTACTATGGCTACACCTTC. Amino acid sequence: CASSQTQGQGGEEHYYGYTF.

This rearrangement joins TRBV4-2 to TRBJ2-5; D might be TRBD2 (5 bases). V gave up 0 bases and J gave up 1 base, with 9 bases separating them. The germline gives CDR1 LGHNA, CDR2 YNFKEQ. The CDR3 runs to 15 residues. The CDR3, as DNA: TGTGCCAGCAGCCAAGATCTTGGACTCCAAGAGACCCAGTACTTC. Translating it yields CASSQDLGLQETQYF.

The V gene is TRBV7-2, the J gene TRBJ1-6; D gene unclear. The CDR3 runs 15 residues. Per germline, CDR1 SGHTA and CDR2 FQGNSA. V shed 2 bases and J shed 4 bases, with 9 bases lying between them. The CDR3 region has the DNA TGTGCCAGCAGCTTATTATCAGATTATAATTCACCCCTCCACTTT. Translating it yields CASSLLSDYNSPLHF.

The chain recombines TRBV7-6 with TRBJ2-3; a weak D match, TRBD2 (5 bases). Germline CDR1 and CDR2: SGHVS and FNYEAQ. The CDR3 length is 14 residues. The V and J ends lost 2 bases and 1 base respectively, with 7 bases between them. The CDR3 reads CASSLLRGTDTQYF. CDR3 DNA: TGTGCCAGCAGCTTACTGCGGGGCACAGATACGCAGTATTTT.

V is TRBV28 and J is TRBJ1-2; D may be TRBD1 (5 bases). CDR3 length: 13 amino acids. Germline CDR1 MDHEN, CDR2 SYDVKM. V lost 8 bases to trimming and J lost 2 bases, with 12 bases between them. In nucleotides, the CDR3 is TGTGCCAGCTCCCTGACAGTCAACTATGGCTACACCTTC. Translated, it gives CASSLTVNYGYTF.

This chain links TRBV6-5 with TRBJ2-7; tentatively, D is TRBD1 (5 bases). Germline V lookup: CDR1 MNHEY, CDR2 SVGAGI. The V gene lost 8 bases and the J gene lost 2 bases, with 10 bases spanning the gap. The CDR3 has 12 amino acids. Written as DNA, the CDR3 is TGTGCCAGCGGGGCACAAGCCTACGAGCAGTACTTC. Translated, it gives CASGAQAYEQYF.

V usage is TRBV2 and J usage is TRBJ2-1; 9 nucleotides match TRBD1. The V gene end was trimmed by 4 bases and the J gene end by 5 bases; junction bases not matched to a gene: 6. The CDR3 extends over 15 amino acids. The germline V gene encodes CDR1 SNHLY and CDR2 FYNNEI. DNA of the CDR3: TGTGCCAGCAGTGCCGACAGGGGGTGGGACAATGAGCAGTTCTTC. Amino acids: CASSADRGWDNEQFF.

The rearrangement joins TRBV4-1 to TRBJ2-7; 8 positions match TRBD1. The length of the CDR3 is 18 residues. The V and J ends lost 9 bases and 0 bases, in that order; junction bases with no gene match: 19. Germline V CDR1 and CDR2: MGHRA, YSYEKL. The CDR3 is CARNPGTGKFQSSYEQYV. Here the CDR3 DNA reads TGCGCCAGGAACCCCGGGACAGGAAAATTTCAAAGCTCCTACGAGCAGTACGTC.

The rearrangement uses TRBV7-3 and TRBJ1-6, with TRBD1 identical over 11 bases. Unmatched junction bases numbered 6, after V lost 2 bases and J lost 9 bases. The germline CDR1 and CDR2 sequences are SGHTA and FQGTGA. The CDR3 has 16 residues. The DNA for the CDR3 is TGTGCCAGCAGCTTAGGCCTGGGACAGGGGGGTTCACCCCTCCACTTT. This gives the protein CASSLGLGQGGSPLHF.

In this sample, this clone turned up a few times. This chain connects TRBV2 to TRBJ2-1; 9 bases fit TRBD2. The J segment lost 2 bases and the V segment lost 0 bases, leaving 5 bases of the junction unmatched. CDR3 length: 17 residues. Looked up from germline, CDR1 is SNHLY and CDR2 is FYNNEI. CDR3 sequence (DNA): TGTGCCAGCAGTGAAGCCACGCGGGGGGGAACCTACAATGAGCAGTTCTTC. It yields the protein CASSEATRGGTYNEQFF.

V gene TRBV5-1 combines with J gene TRBJ1-5, with D possibly being TRBD1 (5 bases). This CDR3 spans 16 amino acids. Per the germline V gene, CDR1 is SGHRS and CDR2 is YFSETQ. V lost 0 bases to trimming and J lost 5 bases, with 15 bases between them. The chain's CDR3 is CASSLGDWGSHQPQHF. The CDR3 DNA is TGCGCCAGCAGCTTGGGCGATTGGGGCTCTCATCAGCCCCAGCATTTT.

This chain's CDR3 is CASSTGQGYQETQYF. CDR3 nucleotides: TGTGCCAGCAGCACGGGACAGGGGTATCAAGAGACCCAGTACTTC. The rearrangement links TRBV5-6 to TRBJ2-5; 10 bases agree with TRBD1. CDR1 is SGHDT, CDR2 YYEEEE, per germline. With 4 bases clipped from V and 2 bases from J, the junction kept 5 bases outside the gene matches. The CDR3 loop spans 15 amino acids.

This chain connects TRBV6-5 to TRBJ1-4, with 11 bases that match TRBD1. V lost 6 bases, J lost 8 bases, and 8 bases stayed unmatched. CDR3 size: 15 residues. In germline, CDR1 is MNHEY, CDR2 SVGAGI. Here the CDR3 reads CASRDRGLLGEKLFF. As DNA, the CDR3 is TGTGCCAGCAGGGACAGGGGGCTTTTGGGGGAAAAACTGTTTTTT.

The chain uses TRBV28 and TRBJ1-5, with 8 positions matching TRBD1. The V and J ends lost 5 bases and 7 bases, in that order; junction bases with no gene match: 7. This CDR3 has 14 residues. The germline CDR1 and CDR2 sequences are MDHEN and SYDVKM. CDR3 region: CASSPTGGTQPQHF. The CDR3 DNA reads TGTGCCAGCAGTCCTACAGGGGGGACCCAGCCCCAGCATTTT.

This sequence joins TRBV25-1 and TRBJ1-4; maybe TRBD1 (5 bases). Trimming pared 3 bases from V and 2 bases from J, leaving 16 bases between. The CDR3 is 17 residues long. Germline V gene sequence: CDR1 MGHDK, CDR2 SYGVNS. CDR3 region: CASSDLVRGRTNEKLFF. CDR3 DNA sequence: TGTGCCAGCAGTGACTTAGTAAGGGGCCGGACTAATGAAAAACTGTTTTTT.

V is TRBV25-1 and J is TRBJ1-1; TRBD1 is a possible D gene (6 bases). V dropped 1 base and J dropped 11 bases, with 20 bases sitting between them. CDR3 size: 15 residues. The germline gives CDR1 MGHDK, CDR2 SYGVNS. CDR3 protein: CASSEFLGGPGLAFF. The CDR3 bases are TGTGCCAGCAGTGAATTCTTGGGGGGGCCGGGCCTCGCTTTCTTT.

The V call is TRBV2, the J call TRBJ1-6; D remains unclear. The V end lost 6 bases, the J end lost 7 bases, and 7 bases lay between the germline ends. Looked up from germline, CDR1 is SNHLY and CDR2 is FYNNEI. CDR3 length: 12 residues. The CDR3 DNA is TGTGCCAGCAGGGCGGGGAATTCACCCCTCCACTTT. It specifies CASRAGNSPLHF.

The rearrangement links TRBV19 to TRBJ1-5; TRBD1 matches 7 bases. This CDR3 is built from 13 residues. Looked up from germline, CDR1 is LNHDA and CDR2 is SQIVND (reference sequence). V trimming: 8 bases; J trimming: 2 bases; junction bases outside the gene matches: 3. The CDR3 protein is CASEGAGNQPQHF. CDR3 sequence (DNA): TGTGCCAGTGAGGGGGCTGGCAATCAGCCCCAGCATTTT.

V gene TRBV5-1 combines with J gene TRBJ2-2; D is unclear. From germline, CDR1 is SGHRS and CDR2 YFSETQ. The CDR3 covers 15 residues. Trimming removed 0 bases from V and 4 bases from J, with 10 bases in between. In DNA form, the CDR3 reads TGCGCCAGCAGCTTGGTTGCAGGCCCCACCGGGGAGCTGTTTTTT. It specifies CASSLVAGPTGELFF.

The rearrangement uses TRBV19 and TRBJ1-3; no clear D. The CDR3 extends over 14 amino acids. Germline V CDR1 and CDR2: LNHDA, SQIVND (reference sequence). The V gene lost 5 bases and the J gene lost 2 bases, with 10 bases spanning the gap. In nucleotides, the CDR3 is TGTGCCAGTAGTGGAAGGAGCGCTGGAAACACCATATATTTT. Translation: CASSGRSAGNTIYF.

The CDR3 spells CASSQAGQGIETQYF. The CDR3 nucleotides are TGTGCCAGCAGCCAAGCGGGACAGGGAATCGAGACCCAGTACTTC. V gene TRBV14 combines with J gene TRBJ2-5, with TRBD1 matching over 9 bases. This CDR3 spans 15 amino acids. Per germline, CDR1 SGHDN and CDR2 FVKESK. Unmatched junction bases numbered 5, after V lost 1 base and J lost 5 bases.

V gene TRBV5-1 combines with J gene TRBJ2-1; 8 positions agree with TRBD1. Germline CDR1 is SGHRS and CDR2 is YFSETQ. This CDR3 contains 15 residues. J was trimmed by 2 bases and V by 4 bases; bases with no gene match: 5. The CDR3 spells CASSRTGPAYNEQFF. For the CDR3, the DNA is TGCGCCAGCAGCCGGACAGGGCCCGCCTACAATGAGCAGTTCTTC.

The genes are TRBV20-1 and TRBJ1-2; D might be TRBD1 (6 bases). The germline V gene has CDR1 DFQATT and CDR2 SNEGSKA (reference sequence). V was trimmed by 6 bases and J by 4 bases, leaving 9 bases between them. The CDR3 has 11 amino acids. CDR3 nucleotide sequence: TGCAGTGCCGGACAGATCTATGGCTACACCTTC. It encodes CSAGQIYGYTF.

The chain recombines TRBV7-6 with TRBJ2-1; 9 positions agree with TRBD2. The V segment lost 10 bases and the J segment 0 bases; nucleotides outside the gene matches: 16. This CDR3 is 18 amino acids long. Germline CDR1 reads SGHVS; CDR2 reads FNYEAQ. The CDR3 region is CATREPLAGTSSYNEQFF. The CDR3 nucleotides are TGTGCCACCCGAGAGCCCCTAGCGGGGACAAGCTCCTACAATGAGCAGTTCTTC.

This chain links TRBV7-2 with TRBJ2-3; 7 positions agree with TRBD2. The CDR3 covers 15 residues. J was trimmed by 3 bases and V by 7 bases; bases with no gene match: 10. Germline values: CDR1 SGHTA, CDR2 FQGNSA. The CDR3 DNA reads as TGTGCCAGCACCTGGGGAGGGGCGGAAACAGATACGCAGTATTTT. It encodes CASTWGGAETDTQYF.

The V call is TRBV30, the J call TRBJ1-5; 7 bases match TRBD1. Germline V lookup: CDR1 GTSNPN, CDR2 SVGIG (reference sequence). V trimming: 3 bases; J trimming: 7 bases; junction bases outside the gene matches: 6. The CDR3 covers 13 residues. Here the CDR3 DNA reads TGTGCCTGGAGCGTTGACAGGGACCAGCCCCAGCATTTT. This codes for CAWSVDRDQPQHF.